Following are 11 T cell receptor beta chains from one sample sequenced in a study of blood T cell repertoires in COVID-19. Sequencing used immunoSEQ multiplex PCR; TCRdb keeps in-frame clones, though not all of them. The table includes some 70,000 clones, roughly 85% detected once. What was sequenced was peripheral blood. The origin of the receptors is a woman aged 60-75 years with acute or convalescent COVID-19.

The chain carries TRBV9 and TRBJ2-5; 11 bases match TRBD2. The CDR3 is 16 residues long. The V and J ends lost 0 bases and 4 bases, in that order; junction bases with no gene match: 5. Germline-derived CDR1 and CDR2 are SGDLS and YYNGEE. The CDR3 DNA is TGTGCCAGCAGCGTAGGGGTAGCGGGGGGGCCAGAGACCCAGTACTTC. It is translated as CASSVGVAGGPETQYF.

The genes are TRBV4-1 and TRBJ2-2, with D possibly being TRBD1 (6 bases). Trimming took off 3 bases at V and 3 bases at J, with 11 bases between the two ends. Per germline, CDR1 MGHRA and CDR2 YSYEKL. CDR3 length: 15 residues. CDR3 bases: TGCGCCAGCAGCCATGGCAGGGGTTACACCGGGGAGCTGTTTTTT. Amino acids: CASSHGRGYTGELFF.

The chain recombines TRBV5-6 with TRBJ2-2; D is possibly TRBD2 (7 bases). This CDR3 has 13 amino acids. CDR1 and CDR2 from the germline V gene are SGHDT and YYEEEE. V was clipped by 7 bases and J by 6 bases, with 13 bases between them. The CDR3 loop reads CASSGGASGELFF. In DNA, the CDR3 is TGTGCCAGCTCGGGGGGCGCTTCCGGGGAGCTGTTTTTT.

V is TRBV30 and J is TRBJ1-3; maybe TRBD1 (5 bases). V lost 1 base and J lost 7, with 14 bases in between. The V gene's germline CDR1 is GTSNPN and CDR2 SVGIG (reference sequence). The CDR3 extends over 14 amino acids. CDR3 sequence reads: CAWSAQGIGNTIYF. In DNA, the CDR3 is TGTGCCTGGAGTGCGCAGGGCATTGGGAACACCATATATTTT. The full variable domain, with the rest looked up from reference TRBV30 and TRBJ1-3, is SQTIHQWPATLVQPVGSPLSLECTVEGTSNPNLYWYRQAAGRGLQLLFYSVGIGQISSEVPQNLSASRPQDRQFILSSKKLLLSDSGFYLCAWSAQGIGNTIYFGEGSWLTVV.

This clone came up a few times. V is TRBV3-1 (or the pseudogene TRBV3-2) and J is TRBJ1-1, with D maybe TRBD1 (5 bases). Trimming stripped 5 bases from V and 2 bases from J, with 12 bases between. CDR3 length: 14 residues. Germline V gene data show CDR1 as LGHDT and CDR2 as YNNKEL (reference sequence). The CDR3 is CASSATESNTEAFF. The CDR3 DNA sequence: TGTGCCAGCAGCGCGACAGAAAGCAACACTGAAGCTTTCTTT.

V is TRBV9 and J is TRBJ2-5; D possibly corresponds to TRBD2 (6 bases). Trimming left V 0 bases short and J 2 bases short, with 11 bases between. Germline V CDR1 and CDR2: SGDLS, YYNGEE. This CDR3 contains 15 residues. CDR3 nucleotides: TGTGCCAGCAGCGTAGCTTCTAGCGTGCAAGAGACCCAGTACTTC. Its translation is CASSVASSVQETQYF. Based on the CDR3 plus reference TRBV9 and TRBJ2-5, the full variable domain is DSGVTQTPKHLITATGQRVTLRCSPRSGDLSVYWYQQSLDQGLQFLIQYYNGEERAKGNILERFSAQQFPDLHSELNLSSLELGDSALYFCASSVASSVQETQYFGPGTRLLVL.

The rearrangement uses TRBV5-5 and TRBJ2-3; unclear D gene. The germline V and J ends were trimmed by 3 bases and 2 bases, with 7 bases remaining between them. CDR3 size: 13 residues. Germline V CDR1 and CDR2: SGHKS, YYEKEE (reference sequence). CDR3 amino acids: CASSWLYTDTQYF. CDR3 coding DNA: TGTGCCAGCAGCTGGCTGTACACAGATACGCAGTATTTT.

The chain recombines TRBV7-9 with TRBJ1-4; TRBD1 matches 7 bases. CDR3 size: 15 residues. The germline V gene encodes CDR1 SEHNR and CDR2 FQNEAQ (reference sequence). Unmatched junction bases numbered 4, after V lost 2 bases and J lost 4 bases. The CDR3 region has the DNA TGTGCCAGCAGCTTATTCGGACAGGTTAATGAAAAACTGTTTTTT. Its protein product is CASSLFGQVNEKLFF.

This clone appeared once. CDR3 residues: CSVAPGVGTGELFF. In nucleotides, the CDR3 is TGCAGCGTTGCCCCAGGGGTTGGCACCGGGGAGCTGTTTTTT. The V and J genes are TRBV29-1 and TRBJ2-2; TRBD1 is a possible D gene (6 bases). CDR3 size: 14 residues. Germline V gene lookup returns CDR1 SQVTM and CDR2 ANQGSEA. Trimming left V 4 bases short and J 4 bases short, with 13 bases between.

This chain joins TRBV7-2 and TRBJ2-3, with D possibly TRBD2 on 5 matching bases. The CDR3 length is 15 residues. V was shortened by 5 bases and J by 4 bases, with 16 bases between the two germline ends. Germline loops: CDR1 SGHTA, CDR2 FQGNSA. In DNA, the CDR3 is TGTGCCAGCAGCCTATTGAGGGCGAAATCAGATACGCAGTATTTT. Translating it yields CASSLLRAKSDTQYF. The full variable domain, in which reference TRBV7-2 and TRBJ2-3 provide the parts outside the CDR3, is GAGVSQSPSNKVTEKGKDVELRCDPISGHTALYWYRQSLGQGLEFLIYFQGNSAPDKSGLPSDRFSAERTGGSVSTLTIQRTQQEDSAVYLCASSLLRAKSDTQYFGPGTRLTVL.

The J gene is TRBJ1-6, the V gene TRBV7-3, with TRBD1 as a possible D gene (5 bases). CDR1 is SGHTA and CDR2 is FQGTGA in the germline V gene. The ends were cut back, 6 bases at V and 6 bases at J, with 21 bases in the middle. The CDR3 totals 17 residues. The CDR3, as DNA: TGTGCCAGCAGAAAAACCGGGGGGATATTGATTAATTCACCCCTCCACTTT. Protein sequence: CASRKTGGILINSPLHF.